This T cell receptor beta chain appears in the sequencing data of a study of cytomegalovirus exposure and HLA in healthy donors. Points from the study as a whole: Later on, analysis showed that most CMV-associated TCR beta chains appeared to be HLA-restricted. In vitro testing confirmed a few CMV-associated chains as specific for CMV antigens. The Asian-associated ancestry cluster reportedly had fewer N-insertions than the approximately 610-donor mean in a later analysis.

This PCR relied on a set of 60 Vbeta primers and 13 Jbeta primers. Profiled with immunoSEQ multiplex PCR; TCRdb holds only in-frame clones, not every one. The sample holds around 180,000 clones, 79% seen once. Turning to this clone: Its antigen remains unknown.

The CDR3 has 12 amino acids. Germline-derived CDR1 and CDR2 are GTSNPN and SVGIG (reference sequence). Trimming left V 3 bases short and J 6 bases short, with 9 bases between. The genes are TRBV30 and TRBJ2-1; D remains ambiguous. The sequenced sample was PBMCs. This receptor was taken from a woman between 40 and 50 years old in good health and CMV-seronegative. The CDR3 region is CAWSKEINEQFF. Here the CDR3 DNA reads TGTGCCTGGAGCAAAGAGATCAATGAGCAGTTCTTC. Variable domain in full (rest from reference TRBV30 and TRBJ2-1): SQTIHQWPATLVQPVGSPLSLECTVEGTSNPNLYWYRQAAGRGLQLLFYSVGIGQISSEVPQNLSASRPQDRQFILSSKKLLLSDSGFYLCAWSKEINEQFFGPGTRLTVL.